The clone carrying this T cell receptor (beta chain) came up many times. Antigen specificity is unknown. The sample comes from a study of beta chain features in type 1 diabetes. Study summary: On cell yields, gender and age, patients and healthy donors were similar.

V was pared by 6 bases and J by 6 bases, with 21 bases between. This CDR3 has 16 amino acids. CDR1 and CDR2 (germline): MNHEY, SMNVEV (reference sequence). General study points: Short templates might get an advantage during PCR, and this would be equal in patients and controls. Among patients, naive, central memory and Treg TCRB repertoires appeared more similar than among healthy donors. Patients with type 1 diabetes showed fewer VDJ junction insertions and more deletions.

Isolated RNA was reverse transcribed in full, so expressed TCRB transcripts were sequenced. The assay was immunoSEQ multiplex PCR, and TCRdb's table has in-frame clones only and misses some. The sample shows 300,000 to 350,000 clones, 8% of them seen only once. The V gene is TRBV27, the J gene TRBJ1-5, with a possible D match to TRBD1 (5 bases). Sequenced sample: central memory CD4+ T cells from blood. This clonotype originated in a woman between 18 and 29 years old in good health. Here the CDR3 reads CASRPATERVGQPQHF. The CDR3 bases are TGTGCCAGCAGACCGGCGACAGAAAGGGTAGGTCAGCCCCAGCATTTT.